These 14 T cell receptor beta chains came from one sample sequenced in a study of cytomegalovirus exposure and HLA in healthy donors. PCR amplification relied on 60 Vbeta primers (plus 13 Jbeta primers). Sequenced by immunoSEQ multiplex PCR; TCRdb stores in-frame clones only, minus some. The sample shows 90,000 to 120,000 clones, about 72% of them seen only once. Sequencing used PBMCs. The receptor source for this set is a man aged 18 to 30 in good health and CMV-seronegative.

Worth noting for this clone: At one end, the junction sequence differs from germline, possibly due to a read error. This chain links TRBV29-1 with TRBJ1-2; D is undetermined. Germline values: CDR1 SQVTM, CDR2 ANQGSEA. CDR3 length: 12 amino acids. The CDR3 sequence is CSVVAGVDGYPF. As DNA, the CDR3 is TGCAGCGTTGTCGCCGGGGTTGACGGCTACCCCTTC.

This chain joins TRBV13 and TRBJ2-5; 8 positions agree with TRBD2. Germline loops: CDR1 PRHDT, CDR2 FYEKMQ (reference sequence). This CDR3 is 18 amino acids long. After removal of 5 bases from V and 2 bases from J, the junction contained 16 bases not matched to a gene. CDR3 amino acids: CASSLYPPPLAVQETQYF. In DNA form, the CDR3 reads TGTGCCAGCAGCCTCTACCCCCCCCCACTAGCGGTGCAAGAGACCCAGTACTTC.

This chain joins TRBV18 and TRBJ2-3; 8 bases are a match to TRBD1. Trimming cost V 6 bases and J 4 bases; bases outside gene matches: 3. Germline values: CDR1 KGHSH, CDR2 LQKENI. There are 13 residues in the CDR3. The CDR3 DNA follows: TGTGCCAGCTCCCCGGACAGGGCAGATACGCAGTATTTT. It codes for CASSPDRADTQYF.

As to this clone: At the DNA level, this CDR3 is encoded by other sequences in the same sample as well. V usage is TRBV27 and J usage is TRBJ2-7; TRBD1 matches 7 bases. After removal of 5 bases from V and 3 bases from J, the junction contained 4 bases not matched to a gene. This CDR3 is 13 amino acids long. Germline V gives CDR1 MNHEY, CDR2 SMNVEV (reference sequence). The CDR3 region is CASSPRTGYEQYF. The CDR3 nucleotides are TGTGCCAGCAGTCCCCGGACAGGCTACGAGCAGTACTTC.

This sequence joins TRBV6-5 and TRBJ1-1; 7 bases match TRBD1. After removal of 5 bases from V and 1 base from J, the junction contained 4 bases not matched to a gene. Germline assignment: CDR1 MNHEY and CDR2 SVGAGI. This CDR3 is built from 14 residues. In DNA, the CDR3 is TGTGCCAGCAGTCTACAGGGGCCGAACACTGAAGCTTTCTTT. Protein: CASSLQGPNTEAFF.

The rearrangement uses TRBV25-1 and TRBJ2-5, with 10 positions matching TRBD2. V shed 5 bases, J shed 2 bases, and the junction held 8 bases outside the gene matches. The germline V gene has CDR1 MGHDK and CDR2 SYGVNS. CDR3 size: 16 residues. As DNA, the CDR3 is TGTGCCAGCAGTAGCGGGGGGGCCAAACGACAAGAGACCCAGTACTTC. It translates to CASSSGGAKRQETQYF. The whole variable domain, filled in from reference TRBV25-1 and TRBJ2-5, reads EADIYQTPRYLVIGTGKKITLECSQTMGHDKMYWYQQDPGMELHLIHYSYGVNSTEKGDLSSESTVSRIRTEHFPLTLESARPSHTSQYLCASSSGGAKRQETQYFGPGTRLLVL.

V gene TRBV4-1 combines with J gene TRBJ2-5; 15 bases agree with TRBD2. V was pared by 3 bases and J by 3 bases, with 11 bases of the junction left unmatched. The CDR3 runs 19 residues. CDR1 and CDR2 (germline): MGHRA, YSYEKL. DNA of the CDR3: TGCGCCAGCAGCCAGCCCGGGACTAGCGGGGGGTCGTTAGAAGAGACCCAGTACTTC. Protein product: CASSQPGTSGGSLEETQYF.

The V gene is TRBV7-9, the J gene TRBJ2-4; maybe TRBD2 (6 bases). V lost 0 bases and J 5 bases, leaving 17 bases between the germline ends. The germline gives CDR1 SEHNR, CDR2 FQNEAQ (reference sequence). The CDR3 is 17 residues long. The CDR3, as DNA: TGTGCCAGCAGCTTAGCGGGGGTATGGACTAACCAAAACATTCAGTACTTC. Its protein is CASSLAGVWTNQNIQYF.

The chain uses TRBV18 and TRBJ2-5, with a weak D call TRBD2 (6 bases). The germline V and J ends were trimmed by 3 bases and 5 bases, with 13 bases remaining between them. The CDR3 is 14 amino acids. Germline CDR1 and CDR2: KGHSH and LQKENI. The CDR3 nucleotides read TGTGCCAGCTCACCTACTAGCATTCGGGAGACCCAGTACTTC. Protein product: CASSPTSIRETQYF.

The chain couples TRBV5-6 to TRBJ2-7, with 15 positions matching TRBD2. V shed 3 bases, J shed 3 bases, and the junction held 10 bases outside the gene matches. The CDR3 loop spans 18 amino acids. Germline lookup yields CDR1 SGHDT and CDR2 YYEEEE. CDR3 sequence: CASSSRTSGGAGRYEQYF. The CDR3 DNA reads as TGTGCCAGCAGCTCTCGGACTAGCGGGGGGGCCGGTCGCTACGAGCAGTACTTC. The full variable domain, rest sourced from reference TRBV5-6 and TRBJ2-7, is DAGVTQSPTHLIKTRGQQVTLRCSPKSGHDTVSWYQQALGQGPQFIFQYYEEEERQRGNFPDRFSGHQFPNYSSELNVNALLLGDSALYLCASSSRTSGGAGRYEQYFGPGTRLTVT.

The J gene is TRBJ2-1, the V gene TRBV6-5; 7 bases are a match to TRBD2. Trimming cost V 2 bases and J 4 bases; bases outside gene matches: 5. The CDR3 length is 15 residues. From germline, CDR1 is MNHEY and CDR2 SVGAGI. CDR3 amino acids: CASSYLRGTYNEQFF. DNA of the CDR3: TGTGCCAGCAGTTACCTGCGGGGGACTTACAATGAGCAGTTCTTC.

The rearrangement joins TRBV6-1 to TRBJ2-3, with 11 nucleotides matching TRBD2. V dropped 3 bases and J dropped 0; count of bases not matched to a gene: 5. Per germline, CDR1 MNHNS and CDR2 SASEGT. This CDR3 region has 17 residues. The DNA of the CDR3 is TGTGCCAGCAGTGATGTAGCGGGGGGGTACAGCACAGATACGCAGTATTTT. As protein: CASSDVAGGYSTDTQYF.

This clone was counted between two and nine times. The genes are TRBV5-1 and TRBJ2-7, with a possible D match to TRBD2 (6 bases). Germline CDR1 reads SGHRS; CDR2 reads YFSETQ. V dropped 2 bases and J dropped 0 bases, with 12 bases sitting between them. This CDR3 has 15 amino acids. CDR3 in DNA: TGCGCCAGCAGCTTAGGGACTGTGAGCTCCTACGAGCAGTACTTC. Translating gives CASSLGTVSSYEQYF.

The rearrangement uses TRBV29-1 and TRBJ1-1; no firm D call. The CDR3 has 13 amino acids. V was trimmed by 4 bases and J by 2 bases, leaving 11 bases between them. CDR1 and CDR2 from the germline V gene are SQVTM and ANQGSEA. The CDR3 is CSVGVLDNTEAFF. Here the CDR3 DNA reads TGCAGCGTTGGGGTACTAGATAACACTGAAGCTTTCTTT.